This T cell receptor beta chain was documented in a study of cytomegalovirus exposure and HLA in healthy donors (dated by TCRdb to between 2016 and 2019). Background on the whole study: According to an earlier analysis of a few hundred of the donors, about 179 million T cells yielded roughly 110 million unique TCR beta sequences and approximately 300 Gb of sequence data. To decide whether each TCR beta V gene segment behaved as functional or pseudogenic, an earlier analysis of some 580 of the donors relied on high-throughput TCR beta sequencing. Along with the roughly 700-subject first cohort, a separate validation cohort of approximately 110 different subjects was used. Among the roughly 390 genotyped donors, more than 70% belonged to the genetic ancestry cluster associated with self-reported Caucasian donors. Rather than drawing on any new phenotypic data, the later analysis identified candidate immune exposures from TCR beta sequences and the way those sequences occurred across donors. A later analysis re-examined previously published TCR beta repertoires from 500 to 700 donors and added high-resolution HLA genotyping to investigate patterns of TCR occurrence. The study combined high-throughput TCR immunosequencing, statistical association of individual TCRs with disease status, and machine learning to predict cytomegalovirus infection status. The number of donors typed differed by locus, with 629-630 for A, B, C, DRB1 and DQB1, roughly 520 for DQA1, 606 for DPA1, and around 460 for DPB1. The study profiled the T cell repertoires of 550 to 700 subjects by immunosequencing and related them to cytomegalovirus serostatus. Donor age, sex, ethnicity and CMV serostatus were compiled together with the repertoire data. All discovery cohort repertoires had been generated on a single sequencing platform. A later genetic analysis used genome-wide SNP genotypes for about 65% of the roughly 700 donors, treating that subset as a discovery cohort. Class I and class II HLA loci were covered by the typing at four-digit resolution. Across 300 to 400 genotyped donors of the cohort, an average of roughly 250,000 unique TCR beta nucleotide sequences per donor were sequenced, and roughly 20% of those sequences were non-productive. The study was designed to test whether signatures of past pathogen exposure could be identified by cataloging public T cell receptors. A handful of DR-DQ haplotypes were handled as single units for association and clustering because linkage in the cohort was strong. Approximately 310 gigabases of sequencing data and around 87 million unique TCR sequences were included in an early release covering several hundred HLA-typed donors. The research as a whole found: When HLA alleles, especially DR and DQ, strongly co-occurred, attributing TCR associations to individual alleles was difficult. Specific HLA alleles were associated with 15,000 to 20,000 TCR beta sequences at a false discovery rate of 0.05 in a later analysis. A later analysis found that HLA-associated TCR beta chains were more clonally expanded and had lower generation probabilities than equally common non-associated chains. Because the 87-base-pair reads could not distinguish some IMGT-functional V segments, including TRBV6-2 and TRBV6-3, those segments were excluded. The classifier was reported to diagnose cytomegalovirus status with high specificity and sensitivity in both the original cohort and the validation cohort. A later genetic analysis reported fewer N-insertions in productive TCRs among donors in an Asian-associated ancestry cluster than the roughly 700-donor mean. A cluster of highly shared sequence variants was judged likely to be a technical artifact of the sequencing pipeline. V-gene and J-gene trimming of TCR beta chains was associated with a missense DCLRE1C variant in a later genetic analysis, and the association was replicated in an independent cohort. It was suggested by the authors that the approach could potentially be generalized to other disease states and immunological phenotypes. An earlier analysis of 587 of the donors showed that most TCR beta V segments appeared in productive rearrangements either about 87% or about 30% of the time, which broadly matched IMGT annotations. A later analysis found that most CMV-associated TCR beta chains appeared HLA-restricted, with HLA associations seemingly driven largely by CMV exposure. Correlated functional status among segregating V segments might reflect linkage disequilibrium, but an unknown experimental factor could not be ruled out. Because HLA typing was missing for some donors at each locus, association tests included only the typed subset. This cohort had only TCR beta chains sequenced, and the lack of alpha or paired-chain data limited which features could be detected. Across donors, most TCR sequences were observed very rarely, whereas some public TCRs were present in many individuals. Immune exposure information for the cohort was limited to CMV serostatus. A few of the identified cytomegalovirus-associated TCR beta chains were confirmed in vitro to be specific for cytomegalovirus antigens. The study gave a list of over 150 TCR beta chains associated with cytomegalovirus. Several of the top co-occurrence clusters appeared to be linked to parvovirus B19, influenza, CMV and Epstein-Barr virus, according to a later analysis. Presence/absence analyses assumed roughly uniform sequencing depth across donors, an assumption that may not hold. A further reported finding was that TCR beta sequences accurately predicted the HLA-A and HLA-B alleles for most subjects in the first cohort. In a later analysis, the rate of TCR association differed among HLA loci, with DRB1 alleles having the most associated TCRs and HLA-C alleles having the fewest. Because counts were too low, about 18 rarely observed V segments, including chromosome 9 orphons, were left out of the earlier analysis of a few hundred of the donors.

The CDR3 has 15 amino acids, counting the end cysteine and phenylalanine. Only the CDR3 region is kept as DNA, spanning 45 bases read in frame from base 1. Deletion took 1 base off V and 5 bases off J, with a span of 14 bases between the germline ends. Reading the germline V gene (reference sequence) gives CDR1 SEHNR and CDR2 FQNEAQ. Concerning this clone itself: This receptor's antigen is unknown. No base-level quality is on record; no much larger clone is a single base apart.

The protocol used for the library was the immunoSEQ multiplex PCR assay. The multiplex PCR relied on a mix of 60 forward primers for TCR Vbeta segments and 13 reverse primers for TCR Jbeta segments. The CDR3 region of rearranged TCR beta genes was amplified from genomic DNA with a multiplex PCR assay. Amplified TCR beta libraries were sequenced as 87-base-pair reads on the Illumina HiSeq System. The paper's processing steps were these. Across the 670 or so repertoires, a later analysis counted 80 million or so unique TCR beta chains, 9.5 million to 13 million of which were shared by at least two donors. Raw reads were error-corrected and collapsed into unique sequences by a nearest-neighbor algorithm in which closely related sequences were merged to remove PCR and sequencing errors. CDR3 sequences were aligned to IMGT reference sequences to assign V, D and J gene segments. For a sequence to be retained, a match of at least six nucleotides was required to both a V gene segment and a J gene segment. A rearrangement counted as productive if the CDR3 had no stop codons and remained in frame with V and J, and every other rearrangement counted as non-productive. Following IMGT convention, CDR3 was defined as the stretch from the second conserved V-encoded cysteine up to the conserved J-encoded phenylalanine. Sequences without an unambiguous match to a single V gene segment were excluded from the earlier analysis of about 640 of the donors. In an earlier analysis of 587 of the donors, a V segment was called functional when productive rearrangements were above 56.7%, and segregating when the standard deviation between donors exceeded 5%. To diagnose cytomegalovirus status from the catalog of TCR beta chain sequences, a statistical classification framework was built. In a later analysis, TCR nucleotide sequences were compared against IMGT/GENE-DB human TR gene sequences so that V and J genes could be assigned. Using the TCRdist pipeline, a later analysis assigned CDR3 sequences along with most-parsimonious VDJ recombination scenarios. A later analysis defined each TCR beta chain by its CDR3 amino acid sequence plus V-gene family, and excluded reads lacking a unique V-gene family. As a way to deal with suspected cross-contamination and a sequencing artifact, a later analysis dropped nearly 600 nucleotide sequences that were highly shared and had low generation probability. In a later analysis, a clonal expansion index was calculated for each public chain from normalized within-repertoire ranks of inferred template counts. In a later analysis, generation probabilities were computed with a VDJ recombination model fitted to out-of-frame rearrangements, and the resulting probabilities were checked against IGoR. In a later analysis, hypergeometric tests were used to score TCR-TCR, TCR-HLA and TCR-CMV co-occurrence, with a repertoire-size bias correction applied to TCR pairs. To estimate false discovery rates, a later analysis permuted the HLA or CMV assignments 20 times. In a later analysis, co-occurring TCRs were grouped using DBSCAN, and TCRdist sequence similarity was added for clustering within HLA-allele-positive subsets. Repertoires with fewer than 30,000 or more than 120,000 public chains, plus five repertoires with anomalous nucleotide sharing, were excluded from co-occurrence clustering. In its TCRdb copy, this immuneACCESS table keeps in-frame sequences only and misses some clones. Where compared with another copy, unresolved V genes explain less than half of these, and the others have no known cause. V, J and clone size are those of that table, while D and trimming were read from the DNA. This sample is represented by about 150,000 clones; roughly 79% of them were singletons. The top ten constitute around 7% of the sample.

The cohort consisted of 650 to 700 healthy bone marrow donors. Cohort members were all nominally healthy when sampled, although unrecorded immune exposures were likely present. The donor was CMV seropositive and was included in the group of 250 to 350 seropositive cohort members. A peripheral blood sample was provided by each donor, and peripheral blood mononuclear cells were used for TCR beta sequencing. The Qiagen DNeasy Blood Extraction Kit was used to extract genomic DNA from the blood cell samples. The rearranged chain carries TRBV7-9 and TRBJ2-5; the D segment cannot be called with confidence. Sample: PBMCs. This clonotype was obtained from a woman aged 40 to 50 in good health and CMV-seropositive. The nucleotides are TGTGCCAGCAGCTTAGGAGACAAGAATGTGGAGACCCAGTACTTC. It encodes CASSLGDKNVETQYF. With the portions outside the CDR3 filled from the reference TRBV7-9 and TRBJ2-5 genes, the complete variable region becomes DTGVSQNPRHKITKRGQNVTFRCDPISEHNRLYWYRQTLGQGPEFLTYFQNEAQLEKSRLLSDRFSAERPKGSFSTLEIQRTEQGDSAMYLCASSLGDKNVETQYFGPGTRLLVL.